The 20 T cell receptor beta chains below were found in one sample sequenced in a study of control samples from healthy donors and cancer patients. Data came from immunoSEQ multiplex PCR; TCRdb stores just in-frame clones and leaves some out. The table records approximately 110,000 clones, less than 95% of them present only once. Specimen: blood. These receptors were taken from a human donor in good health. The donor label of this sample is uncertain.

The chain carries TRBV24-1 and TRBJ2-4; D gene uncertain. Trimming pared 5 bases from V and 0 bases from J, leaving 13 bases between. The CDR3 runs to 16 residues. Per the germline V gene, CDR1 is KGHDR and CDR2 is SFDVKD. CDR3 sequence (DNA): TGTGCCACCAGTGCCCCAGAGAGTGTAGCCAAAAACATTCAGTACTTC. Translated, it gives CATSAPESVAKNIQYF.

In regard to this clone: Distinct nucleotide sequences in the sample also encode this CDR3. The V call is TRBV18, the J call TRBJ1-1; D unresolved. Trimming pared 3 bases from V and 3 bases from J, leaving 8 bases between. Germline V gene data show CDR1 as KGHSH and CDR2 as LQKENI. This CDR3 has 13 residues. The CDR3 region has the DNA TGTGCCAGCTCACCCGGGCAAGACACTGAAGCTTTCTTT. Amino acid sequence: CASSPGQDTEAFF.

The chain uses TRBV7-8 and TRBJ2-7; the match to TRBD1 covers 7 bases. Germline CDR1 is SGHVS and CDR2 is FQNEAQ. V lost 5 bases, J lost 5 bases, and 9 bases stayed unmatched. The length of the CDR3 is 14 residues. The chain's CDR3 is CASSPRTGAHEQYF. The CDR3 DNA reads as TGTGCCAGCAGCCCCCGGACAGGAGCCCACGAGCAGTACTTC.

In DNA, the CDR3 is TGTGCCAGCAGTTACCCCTCCAGGGTGGGGGCGTTTATGAACACTGAAGCTTTCTTT. Its protein is CASSYPSRVGAFMNTEAFF. The J gene is TRBJ1-1, the V gene TRBV6-2 or TRBV6-3; D is possibly TRBD1 (6 bases). Germline V gene data show CDR1 as MNHEY and CDR2 as SVGEGT. This CDR3 contains 19 residues. V lost 2 bases and J lost 0, with 22 bases in between.

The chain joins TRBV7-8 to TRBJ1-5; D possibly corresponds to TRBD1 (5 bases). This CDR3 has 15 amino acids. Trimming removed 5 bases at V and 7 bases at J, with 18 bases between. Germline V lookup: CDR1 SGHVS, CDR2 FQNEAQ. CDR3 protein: CASSPLKGSWQPQHF. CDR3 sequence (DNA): TGTGCCAGCAGCCCTCTTAAGGGGAGTTGGCAGCCCCAGCATTTT.

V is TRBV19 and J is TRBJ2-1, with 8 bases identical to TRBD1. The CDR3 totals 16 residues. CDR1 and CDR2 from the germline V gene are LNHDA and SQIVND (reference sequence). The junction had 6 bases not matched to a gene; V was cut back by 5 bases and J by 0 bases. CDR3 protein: CASSPRTGSSYNEQFF. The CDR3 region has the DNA TGTGCCAGTAGTCCCAGGACAGGGAGCTCCTACAATGAGCAGTTCTTC.

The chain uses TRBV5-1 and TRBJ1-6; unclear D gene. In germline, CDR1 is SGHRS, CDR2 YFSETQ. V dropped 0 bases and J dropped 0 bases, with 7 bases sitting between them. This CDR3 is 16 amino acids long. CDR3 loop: CASSLDSSSYNSPLHF. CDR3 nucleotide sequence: TGCGCCAGCAGCTTGGACAGTAGCTCCTATAATTCACCCCTCCACTTT.

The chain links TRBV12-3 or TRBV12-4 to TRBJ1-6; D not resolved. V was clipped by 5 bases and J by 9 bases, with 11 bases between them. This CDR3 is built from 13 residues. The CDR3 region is CASSRSSGSPLHF. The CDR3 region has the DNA TGTGCCAGCAGTAGAAGCTCGGGTTCACCCCTCCACTTT.

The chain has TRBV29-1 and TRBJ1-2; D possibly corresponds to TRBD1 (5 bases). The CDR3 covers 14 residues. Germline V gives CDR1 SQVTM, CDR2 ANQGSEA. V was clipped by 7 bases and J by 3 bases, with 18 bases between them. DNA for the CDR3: TGCAGCGCAGACACCAGGGAGTGGGACTATGGCTACACCTTC. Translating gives CSADTREWDYGYTF.

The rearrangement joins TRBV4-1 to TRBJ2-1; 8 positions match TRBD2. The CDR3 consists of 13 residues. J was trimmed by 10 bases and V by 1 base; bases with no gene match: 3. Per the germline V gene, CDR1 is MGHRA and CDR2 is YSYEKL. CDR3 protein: CASSQGAGGEQFF. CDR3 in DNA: TGCGCCAGCAGCCAAGGTGCGGGGGGCGAGCAGTTCTTC.

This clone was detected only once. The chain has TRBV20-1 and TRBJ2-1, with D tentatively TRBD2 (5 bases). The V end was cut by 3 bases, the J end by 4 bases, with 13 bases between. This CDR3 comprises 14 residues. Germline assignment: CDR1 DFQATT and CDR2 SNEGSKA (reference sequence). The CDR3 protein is CSASSGRGYNEQFF. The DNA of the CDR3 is TGCAGTGCTAGTTCTGGACGGGGATACAATGAGCAGTTCTTC.

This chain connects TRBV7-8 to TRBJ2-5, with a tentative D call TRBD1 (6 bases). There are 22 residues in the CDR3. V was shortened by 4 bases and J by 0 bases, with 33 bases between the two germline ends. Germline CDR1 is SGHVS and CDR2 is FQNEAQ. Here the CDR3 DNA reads TGTGCCAGCAGCTCACCCCCCTGGGCTTCTCAGGGGTATAAACGGCACCAAGAGACCCAGTACTTC. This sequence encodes CASSSPPWASQGYKRHQETQYF. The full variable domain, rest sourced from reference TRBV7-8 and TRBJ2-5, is GAGVSQSPRYKVAKRGQDVALRCDPISGHVSLFWYQQALGQGPEFLTYFQNEAQLDKSGLPSDRFFAERPEGSVSTLKIQRTQQEDSAVYLCASSSPPWASQGYKRHQETQYFGPGTRLLVL.

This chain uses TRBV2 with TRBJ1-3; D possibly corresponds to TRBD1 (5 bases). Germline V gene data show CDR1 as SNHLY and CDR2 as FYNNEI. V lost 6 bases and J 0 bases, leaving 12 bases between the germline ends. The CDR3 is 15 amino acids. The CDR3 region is CASSDQGFSGNTIYF. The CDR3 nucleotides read TGTGCCAGCAGCGATCAGGGCTTCTCTGGAAACACCATATATTTT. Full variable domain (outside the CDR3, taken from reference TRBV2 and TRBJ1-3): EPEVTQTPSHQVTQMGQEVILRCVPISNHLYFYWYRQILGQKVEFLVSFYNNEISEKSEIFDDQFSVERPDGSNFTLKIRSTKLEDSAMYFCASSDQGFSGNTIYFGEGSWLTVV.

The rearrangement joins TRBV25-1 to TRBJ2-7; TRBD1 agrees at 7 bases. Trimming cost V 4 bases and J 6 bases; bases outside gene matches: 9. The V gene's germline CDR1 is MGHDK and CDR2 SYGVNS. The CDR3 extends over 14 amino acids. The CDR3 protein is CASSAQKQGSEQYF. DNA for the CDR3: TGTGCCAGCAGTGCCCAAAAACAGGGGTCCGAGCAGTACTTC.

CDR3 in amino acids: CASSSGLPNEQFF. CDR3 nucleotide sequence: TGTGCCAGCAGCTCGGGACTCCCCAATGAGCAGTTCTTC. The chain has TRBV7-2 and TRBJ2-1; tentatively, D is TRBD2 (6 bases). Germline lookup yields CDR1 SGHTA and CDR2 FQGNSA. This CDR3 has 13 amino acids. The ends were cut back, 4 bases at V and 6 bases at J, with 10 bases in the middle.

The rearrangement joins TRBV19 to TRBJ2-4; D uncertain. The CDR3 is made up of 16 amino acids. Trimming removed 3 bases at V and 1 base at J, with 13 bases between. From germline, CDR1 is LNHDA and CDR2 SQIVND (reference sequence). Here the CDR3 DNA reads TGTGCCAGTAGTATGGCCACTCTAGGTGCCAAAAACATTCAGTACTTC. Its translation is CASSMATLGAKNIQYF. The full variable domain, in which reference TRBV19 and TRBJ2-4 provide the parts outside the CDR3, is DGGITQSPKYLFRKEGQNVTLSCEQNLNHDAMYWYRQDPGQGLRLIYYSQIVNDFQKGDIAEGYSVSREKKESFPLTVTSAQKNPTAFYLCASSMATLGAKNIQYFGAGTRLSVL.

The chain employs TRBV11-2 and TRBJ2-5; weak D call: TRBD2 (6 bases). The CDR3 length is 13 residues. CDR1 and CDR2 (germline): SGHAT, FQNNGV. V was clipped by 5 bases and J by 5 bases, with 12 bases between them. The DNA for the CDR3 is TGTGCCAGCAGCCGGGAGAGATTGGAGACCCAGTACTTC. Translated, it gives CASSRERLETQYF.

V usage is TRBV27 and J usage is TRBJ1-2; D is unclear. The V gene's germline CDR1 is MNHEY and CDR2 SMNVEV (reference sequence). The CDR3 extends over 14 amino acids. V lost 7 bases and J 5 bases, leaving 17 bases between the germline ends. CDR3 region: CASTPNSGAYGYTF. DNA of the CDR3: TGTGCCAGCACTCCCAATTCAGGAGCTTATGGCTACACCTTC.

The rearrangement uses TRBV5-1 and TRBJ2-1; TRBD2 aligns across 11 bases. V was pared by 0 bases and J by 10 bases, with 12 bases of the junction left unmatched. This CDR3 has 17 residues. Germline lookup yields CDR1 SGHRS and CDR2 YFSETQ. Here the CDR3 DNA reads TGCGCCAGCAGCTTGGTACAGTTAGCGGGGGGGCCGCTGGAGCAGTTCTTC. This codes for CASSLVQLAGGPLEQFF.

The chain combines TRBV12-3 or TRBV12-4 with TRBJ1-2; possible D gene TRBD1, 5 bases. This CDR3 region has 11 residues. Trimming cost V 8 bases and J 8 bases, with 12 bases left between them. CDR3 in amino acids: CASGGGFGYTF. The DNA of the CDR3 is TGTGCCAGCGGGGGGGGGTTCGGCTACACCTTC.